This entry describes one T cell receptor beta chain. Its antigen is unidentified. CDR1 and CDR2 from the germline V gene are LGHNA and YNFKEQ. Trimming removed 1 base from V and 10 bases from J; junction bases left unmatched: 14. The CDR3 sequence is 17 residues long. The source of the sample is a study of beta chain features in type 1 diabetes. In the study overall: Cell yields, gender and age were similar in healthy donors and patients.

The study's findings and limits: In all four CD4+ subsets, TCRB CDR3 length was significantly, moderately reduced in type 1 diabetes.

As every portion of the isolated RNA was reverse transcribed, the sequencing read expressed TCRB transcripts. Repertoires were generated with immunoSEQ multiplex PCR, while TCRdb's copy carries only in-frame clones and drops some. Of roughly 150,000 clones in the sample, less than 9.5% were seen once. Purity exceeding 95% was reached by all sorted populations. The sequenced material came from central memory CD4+ T cells from blood. This chain connects TRBV4-2 to TRBJ1-1; 11 nucleotides align to TRBD1. This sequence was found in a woman aged 40 to 55 with type 1 diabetes. CDR3 sequence (DNA): TGTGCCAGCAGCCAAGCCCTCGGACAGGGGGCGAGTCAAGGAGCTTTCTTT. Translated: CASSQALGQGASQGAFF.